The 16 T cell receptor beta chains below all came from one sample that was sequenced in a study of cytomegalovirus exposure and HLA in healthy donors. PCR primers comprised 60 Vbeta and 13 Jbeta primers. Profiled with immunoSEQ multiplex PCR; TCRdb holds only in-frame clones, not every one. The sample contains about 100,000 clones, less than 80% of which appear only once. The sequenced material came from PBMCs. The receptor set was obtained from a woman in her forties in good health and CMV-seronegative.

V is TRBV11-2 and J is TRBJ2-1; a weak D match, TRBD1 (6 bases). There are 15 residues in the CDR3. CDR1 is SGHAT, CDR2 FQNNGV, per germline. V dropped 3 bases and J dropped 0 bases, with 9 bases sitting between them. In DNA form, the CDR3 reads TGTGCCAGCAGCTTGAGGACAGTCTCCTACAATGAGCAGTTCTTC. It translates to CASSLRTVSYNEQFF.

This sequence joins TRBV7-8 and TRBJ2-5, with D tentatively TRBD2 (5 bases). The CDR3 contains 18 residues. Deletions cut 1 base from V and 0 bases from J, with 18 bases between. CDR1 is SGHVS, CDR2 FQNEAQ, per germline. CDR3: CASSLEFGLVGNQETQYF. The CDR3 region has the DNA TGTGCCAGCAGCTTAGAGTTCGGGCTAGTCGGGAACCAAGAGACCCAGTACTTC.

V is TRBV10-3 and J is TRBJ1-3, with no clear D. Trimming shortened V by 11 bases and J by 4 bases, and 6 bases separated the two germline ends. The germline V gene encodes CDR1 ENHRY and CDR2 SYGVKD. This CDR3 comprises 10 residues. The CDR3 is CALQGNTIYF. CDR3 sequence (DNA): TGTGCCTTACAAGGAAACACCATATATTTT.

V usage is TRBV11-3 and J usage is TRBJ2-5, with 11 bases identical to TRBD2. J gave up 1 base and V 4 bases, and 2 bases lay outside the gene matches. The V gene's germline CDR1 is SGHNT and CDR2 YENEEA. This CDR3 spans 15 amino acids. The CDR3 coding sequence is TGTGCCAGCAGCTCCGGGACTAGCGGCCAAGAGACCCAGTACTTC. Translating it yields CASSSGTSGQETQYF.

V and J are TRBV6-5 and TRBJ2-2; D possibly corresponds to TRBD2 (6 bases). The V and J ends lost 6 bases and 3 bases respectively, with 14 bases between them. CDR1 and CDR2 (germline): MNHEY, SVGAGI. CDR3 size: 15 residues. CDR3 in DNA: TGTGCCAGCAGCAGGGTCGGGGGTGACACCGGGGAGCTGTTTTTT. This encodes CASSRVGGDTGELFF.

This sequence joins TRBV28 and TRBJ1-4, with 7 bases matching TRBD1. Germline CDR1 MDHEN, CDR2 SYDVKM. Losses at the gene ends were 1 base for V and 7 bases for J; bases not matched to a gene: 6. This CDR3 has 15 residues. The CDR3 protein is CASSLSGGSVEKLFF. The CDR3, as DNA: TGTGCCAGCAGTTTATCAGGGGGGAGTGTTGAAAAACTGTTTTTT.

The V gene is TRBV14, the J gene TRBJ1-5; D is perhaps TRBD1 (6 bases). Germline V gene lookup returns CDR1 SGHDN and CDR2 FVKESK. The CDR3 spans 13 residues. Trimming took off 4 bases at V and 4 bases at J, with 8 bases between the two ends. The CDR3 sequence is CASSLQGNQPQHF. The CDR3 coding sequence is TGTGCCAGCAGCCTACAGGGAAATCAGCCCCAGCATTTT. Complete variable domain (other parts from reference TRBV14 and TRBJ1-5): EAGVTQFPSHSVIEKGQTVTLRCDPISGHDNLYWYRRVMGKEIKFLLHFVKESKQDESGMPNNRFLAERTGGTYSTLKVQPAELEDSGVYFCASSLQGNQPQHFGDGTRLSIL.

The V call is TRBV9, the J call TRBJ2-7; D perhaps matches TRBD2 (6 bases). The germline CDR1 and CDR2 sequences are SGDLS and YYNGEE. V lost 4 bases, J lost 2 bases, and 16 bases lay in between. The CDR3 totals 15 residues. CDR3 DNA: TGTGCCAGCAGCCCCAGCGGGCAAAAAACCTACGAGCAGTACTTC. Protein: CASSPSGQKTYEQYF.

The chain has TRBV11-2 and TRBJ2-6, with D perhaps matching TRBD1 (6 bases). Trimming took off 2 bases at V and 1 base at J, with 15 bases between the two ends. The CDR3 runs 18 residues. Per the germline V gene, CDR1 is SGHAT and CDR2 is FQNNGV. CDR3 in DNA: TGTGCCAGCAGCTTAACCCAAGGACAGCCGTCTGGGGCCAACGTCCTGACTTTC. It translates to CASSLTQGQPSGANVLTF. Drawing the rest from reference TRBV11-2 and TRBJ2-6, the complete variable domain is EAGVAQSPRYKIIEKRQSVAFWCNPISGHATLYWYQQILGQGPKLLIQFQNNGVVDDSQLPKDRFSAERLKGVDSTLKIQPAKLEDSAVYLCASSLTQGQPSGANVLTFGAGSRLTVL.

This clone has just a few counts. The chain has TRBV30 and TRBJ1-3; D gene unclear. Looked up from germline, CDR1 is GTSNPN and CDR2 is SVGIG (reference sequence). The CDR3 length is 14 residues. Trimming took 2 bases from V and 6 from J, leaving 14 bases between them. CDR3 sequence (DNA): TGTGCCTGGAGTCTTCCGCCCGAACTAAACACCATATATTTT. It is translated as CAWSLPPELNTIYF.

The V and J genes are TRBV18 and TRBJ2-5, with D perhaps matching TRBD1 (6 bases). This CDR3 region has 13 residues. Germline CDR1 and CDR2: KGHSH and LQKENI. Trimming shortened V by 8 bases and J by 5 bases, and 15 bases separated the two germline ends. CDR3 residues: CASANRDSETQYF. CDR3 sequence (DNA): TGTGCCAGCGCGAACAGGGATAGTGAGACCCAGTACTTC.

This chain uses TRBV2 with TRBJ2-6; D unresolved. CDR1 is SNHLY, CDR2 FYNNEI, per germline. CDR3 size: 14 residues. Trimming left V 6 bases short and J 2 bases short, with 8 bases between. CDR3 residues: CASRAPTGANVLTF. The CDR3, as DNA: TGTGCCAGCAGAGCACCCACTGGGGCCAACGTCCTGACTTTC.

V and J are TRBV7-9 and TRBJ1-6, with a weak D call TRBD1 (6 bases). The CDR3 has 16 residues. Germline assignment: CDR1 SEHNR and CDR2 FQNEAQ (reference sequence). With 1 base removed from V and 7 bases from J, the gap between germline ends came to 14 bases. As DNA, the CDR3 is TGTGCCAGCAGCTTAGGCCCAACAGGGAAGAATTCACCCCTCCACTTT. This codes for CASSLGPTGKNSPLHF.

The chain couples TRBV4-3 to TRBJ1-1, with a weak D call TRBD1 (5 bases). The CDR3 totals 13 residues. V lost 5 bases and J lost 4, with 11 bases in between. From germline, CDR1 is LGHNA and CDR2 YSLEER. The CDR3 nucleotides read TGCGCCAGCAGCGTGGGGGGGAGCACTGAAGCTTTCTTT. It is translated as CASSVGGSTEAFF.

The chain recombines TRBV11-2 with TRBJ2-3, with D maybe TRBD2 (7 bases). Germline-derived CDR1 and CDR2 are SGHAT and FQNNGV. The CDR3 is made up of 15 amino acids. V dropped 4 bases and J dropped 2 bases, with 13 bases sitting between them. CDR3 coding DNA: TGTGCCAGCAGCTCGAGGGGGGGGGTCACAGATACGCAGTATTTT. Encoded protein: CASSSRGGVTDTQYF.

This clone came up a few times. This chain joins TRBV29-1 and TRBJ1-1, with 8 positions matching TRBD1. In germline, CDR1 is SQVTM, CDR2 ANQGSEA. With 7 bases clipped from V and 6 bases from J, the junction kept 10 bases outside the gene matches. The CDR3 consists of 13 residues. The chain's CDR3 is CSAQQGDIPEAFF. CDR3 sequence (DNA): TGCAGCGCCCAACAGGGGGATATACCTGAAGCTTTCTTT.